Included here is one T cell receptor (beta chain) sequence, with context. The antigen remains undetermined. Generated by immunoSEQ multiplex PCR, the TCRdb table keeps only in-frame clones and is missing some. The sample carries about 180,000 clones, roughly 88% recorded once. V was shortened by 7 bases and J by 0 bases, with 17 bases between the two germline ends. The CDR3 spans 16 residues. Germline V gene lookup returns CDR1 SGHKS and CDR2 YYEKEE (reference sequence). These data are taken from a study of T cell responses to AZD1222 COVID-19 vaccine. Whole-study findings and limits: An increase in Spike-specific TCR breadth and depth was observed after two AZD1222 doses.

This TCR came from an adult in good health. The material was peripheral blood, obtained on day 0 of AZD1222 vaccination. The J gene is TRBJ2-1, the V gene TRBV5-5; D could derive from TRBD1 or TRBD2 (5 bases each). The CDR3 sequence: CASYESGPSSYNEQFF. DNA of the CDR3: TGTGCCAGCTACGAGTCGGGGCCTAGCTCCTACAATGAGCAGTTCTTC.